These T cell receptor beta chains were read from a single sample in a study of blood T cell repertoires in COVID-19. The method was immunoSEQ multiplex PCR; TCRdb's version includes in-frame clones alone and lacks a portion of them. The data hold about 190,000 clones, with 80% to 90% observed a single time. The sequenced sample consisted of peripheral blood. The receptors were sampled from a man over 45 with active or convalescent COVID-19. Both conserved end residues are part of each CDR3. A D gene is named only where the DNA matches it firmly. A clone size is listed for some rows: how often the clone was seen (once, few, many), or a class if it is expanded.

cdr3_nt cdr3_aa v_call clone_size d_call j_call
TGTGCCAGCAGCTCAGGACTAGCGGGAGCGCAGTACTTC CASSSGLAGAQYF TRBV7-8 once TRBD2 TRBJ2-7
TGTGCCAGCAGCCTACATGGCGGGGCGGGGGGCAGCTCCTACGAGCAGTACTTC CASSLHGGAGGSSYEQYF TRBV11-2 . TRBD2 TRBJ2-7
TGTGCCAGCAGTCCCCCGGGACTAGCGGGAGACGGCTTACACAATGAGCAGTTCTTC CASSPPGLAGDGLHNEQFF TRBV28 . TRBD2 TRBJ2-1
TGTGCCAGCAGGCAACCCCGACAGGGAGCCTACGAGCAGTACTTC CASRQPRQGAYEQYF TRBV6-5 . TRBD1 TRBJ2-7
TGTGCCAGTAACTATTACGGGGTGACCGGGGAGCTGTTTTTT CASNYYGVTGELFF TRBV19 . . TRBJ2-2
TGTGCCAGCAGCCAATACTCTAGCGGGAGGGCCGGGGATACGCAGTATTTT CASSQYSSGRAGDTQYF TRBV4-2 . TRBD2 TRBJ2-3
TGCGCCAGCAGCCAGCTATCCGGGACTAGCGGCAATGAGCAGTTCTTC CASSQLSGTSGNEQFF TRBV4-1 many TRBD2 TRBJ2-1
TGTGCCAGCAGCACAACTAGAGGGTGCGATTACGAGCAGTACTTC CASSTTRGCDYEQYF TRBV21-1 . . TRBJ2-7
TGTGCCAGCAGTCCTCTTATATTACAGGGTCGTTCCTACGAGCAGTACTTC CASSPLILQGRSYEQYF TRBV6-9 . . TRBJ2-7
TGTGCCAGCACTTACTTTCAGGGCCGGGGCTACACCTTC CASTYFQGRGYTF TRBV12-3/TRBV12-4 . . TRBJ1-2
TGTGCCAGTAGTAGAGGAGGTGCTGAAGCTTTCTTT CASSRGGAEAFF TRBV19 . . TRBJ1-1
TGCAGTGCTTTACAGGGGAGCGGCTACACCTTC CSALQGSGYTF TRBV20-1 . TRBD1 TRBJ1-2
TGTGCCAGCAGTGCCGTGAGGCAGCTAGCTAACTATGGCTACACCTTC CASSAVRQLANYGYTF TRBV6-1 . . TRBJ1-2
TGTGCCAGCAGGCCCAATTACAGGGCCAATCAGCCCCAGCATTTT CASRPNYRANQPQHF TRBV2 . . TRBJ1-5
TGTGCCAGCAGCCCTACTAGCGGGGGGGCCGTTGGGGATACGCAGTATTTT CASSPTSGGAVGDTQYF TRBV7-2 . TRBD2 TRBJ2-3